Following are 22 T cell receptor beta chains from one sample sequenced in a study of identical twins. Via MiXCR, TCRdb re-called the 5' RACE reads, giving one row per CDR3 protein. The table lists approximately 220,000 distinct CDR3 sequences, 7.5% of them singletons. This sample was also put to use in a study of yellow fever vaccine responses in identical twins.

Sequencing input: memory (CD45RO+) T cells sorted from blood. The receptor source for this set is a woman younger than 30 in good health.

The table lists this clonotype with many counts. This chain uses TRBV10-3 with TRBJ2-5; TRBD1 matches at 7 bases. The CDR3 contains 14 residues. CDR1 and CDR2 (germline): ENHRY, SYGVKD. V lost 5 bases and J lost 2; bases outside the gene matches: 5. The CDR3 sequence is CAISSGQIQETQYF. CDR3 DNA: TGTGCCATCAGTTCGGGACAGATTCAAGAGACCCAGTACTTC.

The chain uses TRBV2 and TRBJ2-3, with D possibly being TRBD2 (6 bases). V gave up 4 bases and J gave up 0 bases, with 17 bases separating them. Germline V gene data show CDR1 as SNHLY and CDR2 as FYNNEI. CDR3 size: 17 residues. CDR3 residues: CASSAVGLTGSTDTQYF. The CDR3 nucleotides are TGTGCCAGCAGTGCCGTGGGACTCACCGGAAGCACAGATACGCAGTATTTT.

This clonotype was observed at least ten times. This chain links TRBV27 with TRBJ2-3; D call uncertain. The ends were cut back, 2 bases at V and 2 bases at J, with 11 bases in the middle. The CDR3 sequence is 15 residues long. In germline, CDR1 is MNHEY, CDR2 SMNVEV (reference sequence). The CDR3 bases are TGTGCCAGCAGTTTAGGTCAGGTTATCACAGATACGCAGTATTTT. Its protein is CASSLGQVITDTQYF.

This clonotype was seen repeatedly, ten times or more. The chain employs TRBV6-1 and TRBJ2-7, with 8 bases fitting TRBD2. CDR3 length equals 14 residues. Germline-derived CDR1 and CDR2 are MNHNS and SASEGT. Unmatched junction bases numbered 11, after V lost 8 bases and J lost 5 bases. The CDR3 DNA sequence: TGTGCCAGCTTTTTCGCAGCGGGAGCTAACGAGCAGTACTTC. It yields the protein CASFFAAGANEQYF.

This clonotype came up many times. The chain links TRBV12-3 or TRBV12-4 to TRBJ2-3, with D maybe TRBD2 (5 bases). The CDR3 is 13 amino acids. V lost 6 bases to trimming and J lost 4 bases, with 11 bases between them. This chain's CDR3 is CASSISGSDTQYF. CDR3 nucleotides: TGTGCCAGCAGCATAAGCGGTTCAGATACGCAGTATTTT.

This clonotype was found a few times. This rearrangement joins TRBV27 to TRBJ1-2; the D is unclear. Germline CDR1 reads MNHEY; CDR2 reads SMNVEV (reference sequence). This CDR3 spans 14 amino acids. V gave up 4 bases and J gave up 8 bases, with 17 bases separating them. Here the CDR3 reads CASSSARVSGGYTF. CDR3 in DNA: TGTGCCAGCAGTTCAGCTCGGGTATCGGGAGGCTACACCTTC.

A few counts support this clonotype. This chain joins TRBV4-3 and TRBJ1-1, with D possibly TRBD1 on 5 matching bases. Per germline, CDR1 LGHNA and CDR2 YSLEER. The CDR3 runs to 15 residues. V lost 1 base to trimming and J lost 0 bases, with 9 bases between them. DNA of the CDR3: TGCGCCAGCAGCCAAGGTCGGGGCATGAACACTGAAGCTTTCTTT. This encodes CASSQGRGMNTEAFF.

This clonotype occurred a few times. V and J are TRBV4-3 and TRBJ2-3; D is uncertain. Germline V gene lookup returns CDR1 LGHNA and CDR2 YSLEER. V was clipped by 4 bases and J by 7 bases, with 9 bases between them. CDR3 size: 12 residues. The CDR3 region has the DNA TGCGCCAGCAGCCCCGTCACGCATACGCAGTATTTT. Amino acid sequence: CASSPVTHTQYF.

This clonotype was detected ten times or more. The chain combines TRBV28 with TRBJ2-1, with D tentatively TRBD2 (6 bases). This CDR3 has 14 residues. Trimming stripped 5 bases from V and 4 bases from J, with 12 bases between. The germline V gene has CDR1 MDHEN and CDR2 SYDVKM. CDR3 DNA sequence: TGTGCCAGCAGTAAAACTGCGGGGTACAATGAGCAGTTCTTC. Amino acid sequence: CASSKTAGYNEQFF.

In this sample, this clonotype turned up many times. CDR3 residues: CASSDRGQGVGREAFF. As DNA, the CDR3 is TGTGCCAGCAGTGATCGGGGACAGGGGGTCGGCCGTGAAGCTTTCTTT. This chain uses TRBV12-3 or TRBV12-4 with TRBJ1-1; 11 positions agree with TRBD1. This CDR3 has 16 amino acids. V gave up 5 bases and J gave up 7 bases; unmatched junction bases: 12.

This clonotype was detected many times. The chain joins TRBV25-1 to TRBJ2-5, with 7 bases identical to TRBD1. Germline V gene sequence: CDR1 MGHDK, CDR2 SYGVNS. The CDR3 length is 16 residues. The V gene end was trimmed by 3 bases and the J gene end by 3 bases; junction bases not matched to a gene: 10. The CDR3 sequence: CASSEGTGQKKETQYF. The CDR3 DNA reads TGTGCCAGCAGTGAGGGGACGGGACAGAAAAAAGAGACCCAGTACTTC.

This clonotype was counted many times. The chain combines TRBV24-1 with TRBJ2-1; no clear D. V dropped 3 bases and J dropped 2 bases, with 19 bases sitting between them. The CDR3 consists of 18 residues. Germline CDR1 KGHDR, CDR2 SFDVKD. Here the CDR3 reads CATSDIKTTPAAYNEQFF. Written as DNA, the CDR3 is TGTGCCACCAGTGATATTAAAACGACTCCGGCAGCCTACAATGAGCAGTTCTTC.

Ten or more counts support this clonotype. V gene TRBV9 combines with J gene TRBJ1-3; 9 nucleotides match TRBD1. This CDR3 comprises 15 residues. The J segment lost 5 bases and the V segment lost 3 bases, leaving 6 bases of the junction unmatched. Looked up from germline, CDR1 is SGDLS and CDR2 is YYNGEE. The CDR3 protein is CASSASQGARNTIYF. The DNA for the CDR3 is TGTGCCAGCAGCGCCTCACAGGGGGCAAGAAACACCATATATTTT.

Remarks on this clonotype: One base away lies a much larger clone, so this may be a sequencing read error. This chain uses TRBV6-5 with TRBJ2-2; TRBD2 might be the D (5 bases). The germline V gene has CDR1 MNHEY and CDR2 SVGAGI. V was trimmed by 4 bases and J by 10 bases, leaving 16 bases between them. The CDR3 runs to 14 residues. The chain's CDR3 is CASSLVREAEELFF. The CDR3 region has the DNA TGTGCCAGCAGTTTGGTTCGGGAAGCCGAGGAGCTGTTTTTT.

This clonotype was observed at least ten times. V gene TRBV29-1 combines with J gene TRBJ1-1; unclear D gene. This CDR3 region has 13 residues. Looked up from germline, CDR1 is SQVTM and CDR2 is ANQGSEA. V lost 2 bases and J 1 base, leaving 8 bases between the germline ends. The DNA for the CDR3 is TGCAGCGTTGAATCGGGGAGGAACACTGAAGCTTTCTTT. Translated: CSVESGRNTEAFF.

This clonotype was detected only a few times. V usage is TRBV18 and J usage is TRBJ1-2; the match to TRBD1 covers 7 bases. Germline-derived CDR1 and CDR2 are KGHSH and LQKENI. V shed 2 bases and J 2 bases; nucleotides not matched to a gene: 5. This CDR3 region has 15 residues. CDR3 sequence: CASSPERQGNYGYTF. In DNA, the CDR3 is TGTGCCAGCTCACCAGAGCGACAGGGCAACTATGGCTACACCTTC.

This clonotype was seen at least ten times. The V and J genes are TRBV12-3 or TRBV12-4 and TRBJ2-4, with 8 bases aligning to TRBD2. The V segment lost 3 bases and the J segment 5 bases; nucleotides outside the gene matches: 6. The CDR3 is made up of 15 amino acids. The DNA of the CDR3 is TGTGCCAGCAGTTTCAGCGGGAGACTCGAAAACATTCAGTACTTC. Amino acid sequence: CASSFSGRLENIQYF.

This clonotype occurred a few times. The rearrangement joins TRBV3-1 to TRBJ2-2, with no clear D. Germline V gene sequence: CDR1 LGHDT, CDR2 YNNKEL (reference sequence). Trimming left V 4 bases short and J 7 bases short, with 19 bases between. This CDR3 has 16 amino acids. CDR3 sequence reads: CASSPGRRSVGGELFF. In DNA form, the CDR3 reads TGTGCCAGCAGCCCCGGGCGAAGGTCCGTTGGCGGGGAGCTGTTTTTT.

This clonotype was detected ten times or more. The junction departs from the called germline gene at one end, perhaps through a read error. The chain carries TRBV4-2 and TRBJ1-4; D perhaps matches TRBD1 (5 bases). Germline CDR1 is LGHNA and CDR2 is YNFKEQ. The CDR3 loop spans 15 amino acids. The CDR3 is CASSQEWGDNEKLFF. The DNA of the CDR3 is TGTGCCAGCAGCCAAGAATGGGGGGATAATGAGAAACTGTTTTTT.

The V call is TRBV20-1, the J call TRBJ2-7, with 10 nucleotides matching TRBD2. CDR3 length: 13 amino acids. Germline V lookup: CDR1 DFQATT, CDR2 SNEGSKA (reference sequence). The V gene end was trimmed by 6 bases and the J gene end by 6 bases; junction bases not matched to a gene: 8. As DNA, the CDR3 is TGCAGTGCCCAGCTAGCGGGAGTGGGCGAGCAGTACTTC. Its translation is CSAQLAGVGEQYF.

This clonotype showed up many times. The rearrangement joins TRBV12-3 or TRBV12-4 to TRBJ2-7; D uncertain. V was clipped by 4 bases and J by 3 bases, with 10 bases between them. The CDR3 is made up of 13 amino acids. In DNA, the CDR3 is TGTGCCAGCAGTTCCCGGGCCATCTACGAGCAGTACTTC. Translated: CASSSRAIYEQYF.

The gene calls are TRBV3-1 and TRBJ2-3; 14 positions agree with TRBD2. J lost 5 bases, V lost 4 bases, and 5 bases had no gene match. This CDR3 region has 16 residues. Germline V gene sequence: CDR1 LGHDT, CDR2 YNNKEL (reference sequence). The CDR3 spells CASSPGTSGGGDTQYF. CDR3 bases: TGTGCCAGCAGCCCCGGGACTAGCGGGGGCGGAGATACGCAGTATTTT.